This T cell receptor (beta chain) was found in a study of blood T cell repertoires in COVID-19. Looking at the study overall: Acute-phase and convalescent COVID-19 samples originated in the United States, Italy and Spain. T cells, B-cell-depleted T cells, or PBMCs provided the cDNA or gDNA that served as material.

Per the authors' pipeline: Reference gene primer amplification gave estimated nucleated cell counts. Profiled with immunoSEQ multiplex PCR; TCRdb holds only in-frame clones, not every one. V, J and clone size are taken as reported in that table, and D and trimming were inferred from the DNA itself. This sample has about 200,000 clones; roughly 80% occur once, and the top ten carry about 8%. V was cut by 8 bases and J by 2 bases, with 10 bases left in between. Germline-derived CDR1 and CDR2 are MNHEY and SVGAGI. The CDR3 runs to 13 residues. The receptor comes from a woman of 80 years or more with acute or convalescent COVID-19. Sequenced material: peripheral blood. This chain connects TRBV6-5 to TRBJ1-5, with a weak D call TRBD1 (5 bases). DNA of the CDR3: TGTGCCAGCGGGGCGGACGGCAATCAGCCCCAGCATTTT. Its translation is CASGADGNQPQHF.